Described below is a single T cell receptor beta chain sequence and its context. From germline, CDR1 is SEHNR and CDR2 FQNEAQ (reference sequence). Trimming cost V 1 base and J 0 bases, with 5 bases left between them. This CDR3 comprises 14 residues. This sample stems from a study of cytomegalovirus exposure and HLA in healthy donors. PCR involved 60 Vbeta and 13 Jbeta primers. Generated by immunoSEQ multiplex PCR, the TCRdb table keeps only in-frame clones and is missing some. The table has 140,000 to 150,000 clones, nearly 90% seen once. The J gene is TRBJ2-3, the V gene TRBV7-9; D is ambiguous. This TCR was sampled from a woman aged 40 to 50 in good health and CMV-seronegative. Sequenced sample: PBMCs. CDR3 sequence: CASSLDRSTDTQYF. The CDR3 nucleotides read TGTGCCAGCAGCTTAGATCGTAGCACAGATACGCAGTATTTT.